The T cell receptor (beta chain) under discussion was sequenced for a study of shared clonotypes between healthy human individuals. Sequencing used immunoSEQ multiplex PCR; TCRdb keeps in-frame clones, though not all of them. The table records millions of clones, about 95% of them present only once. The CDR3 length is 11 residues. The V gene's germline CDR1 is SGHTS and CDR2 YDEGEE. Trimming pared 3 bases from V and 12 bases from J, leaving 10 bases between. As defined, naive CD8 cells were CD45RO-negative and positively selected for CCR7, with terminally differentiated effector memory CD45RA+ cells excluded.

The specimen was naive CD8+ T cells sorted from blood. This TCR was sampled from a man between 18 and 35 years old in good health. V is TRBV5-8 and J is TRBJ1-3, with a possible D match to TRBD1 (5 bases). The CDR3: CASSSGTDIYF. Written as DNA, the CDR3 is TGTGCCAGCAGCTCGGGGACGGACATATATTTT.